The sequence of this T cell receptor (beta chain) was determined in a study of blood T cell repertoires in COVID-19. Profiling relied on immunoSEQ multiplex PCR, and the TCRdb table lists in-frame clones only, not all of them. Of under 150,000 clones detected, 85% to 90% appear once; the ten largest clones hold under 3.5%. Trimming cost V 0 bases and J 11 bases; bases outside gene matches: 4. CDR3 size: 13 residues. From germline, CDR1 is LGHNA and CDR2 YSLEER. What was sequenced was peripheral blood. This chain joins TRBV4-3 and TRBJ2-1; TRBD1 aligns across 7 bases. This receptor was identified in a woman between 55 and 75 years old with active COVID-19. CDR3 nucleotide sequence: TGCGCCAGCAGCCAAGACTGGGACAGAAAGCAGTTCTTC. Protein sequence: CASSQDWDRKQFF.